What follows is one TCR beta chain and its context. What it binds is not known. This entry belongs to a study of Ad26.COV2.S vaccination and SARS-CoV-2 variants. Study-level background: Enrollment placed the donor in the COV1001 Ad26.COV2.S trial arm. By the intramuscular route, Ad26.COV2.S was given once, or twice 56 days apart.

TCRdb's copy holds only in-frame clones and misses some; the assay was immunoSEQ multiplex PCR. The data show around 320,000 clones, with around nine tenths seen just once and about 3.4% held by the top ten. V lost 6 bases and J lost 0; bases outside the gene matches: 6. CDR1 is LNHDA and CDR2 is SQIVND in the germline V gene (reference sequence). This CDR3 has 16 residues. Study outcomes and limitations: Placebo recipients trailed vaccine recipients in spike-specific TCR breadth.

The treatment here: 15 to 20 received Ad26.COV2.S at low or high dose, single or two shots; roughly 5 received placebo; per-sample allocation not given. Material that was analyzed had been drawn on day 63 after the first vaccine or placebo injection. The sequences come from peripheral blood, collected in a trial of Ad26.COV2.S vaccine versus placebo. This clonotype was sampled from a person between 18 and 59 years old who received the Ad26.COV2.S COVID-19 vaccine or a placebo. This chain uses TRBV19 with TRBJ1-5, with 9 positions matching TRBD1. Written as DNA, the CDR3 is TGTGCCAGTAGCCAACAACAGGGGGCTAGCAATCAGCCCCAGCATTTT. Translated, it gives CASSQQQGASNQPQHF.